The entry below gives a single T cell receptor (beta chain) sequence along with its context. Patients from Seattle were sampled longitudinally, starting during active infection. Under the authors' procedure: Counts of nucleated cells, estimated from reference gene primer amplification, were obtained. Clones were read by immunoSEQ multiplex PCR, and TCRdb kept only the in-frame ones, dropping some. V, J and clone size are those of that table, while D and trimming were read from the DNA. The sample lists over 75,000 clones; about 90% were seen once. This entry belongs to a study of blood T cell repertoires in COVID-19. At the level of the study: Both acute and convalescent COVID-19 samples were obtained from the United States, Italy and Spain. The analysed material was cDNA or gDNA that came from T cells, B-cell-depleted T cells, or PBMCs.

Germline CDR1 reads LNHDA; CDR2 reads SQIVND (reference sequence). The CDR3 has 14 amino acids. The V segment lost 6 bases and the J segment 3 bases; nucleotides outside the gene matches: 8. Material for sequencing was peripheral blood. This chain uses TRBV19 with TRBJ2-7; TRBD1 matches 7 bases. The TCR comes from a human donor with COVID-19, enrolled during active disease. The donor label of this sample is uncertain. In DNA form, the CDR3 reads TGTGCCAGTAGCGCCGGGACAGACTTCTACGAGCAGTACTTC. Its protein product is CASSAGTDFYEQYF.